In its sample, the clone carrying this T cell receptor (beta chain) was seen many times. These data belong to a study of T cells in Graves' hyperthyroidism and ophthalmopathy. V dropped 7 bases and J dropped 0; count of bases not matched to a gene: 9. This CDR3 region has 16 residues. Germline-derived CDR1 and CDR2 are ENHRY and SYGVKD. Amplification yielded TCR beta CDR3 regions, with RNA transcripts as the source. A set of HTBI primers served as the primers for a first-round RT-PCR of the TCR CDR3. TCRdb used MiXCR to reprocess the multiplex PCR reads, holding one entry per CDR3 protein. The sample lists about 480,000 distinct CDR3 sequences, approximately 14% occurring once.

The TCR originated in a woman younger than 30 with Graves' hyperthyroidism. This chain connects TRBV10-3 to TRBJ2-1; 7 nucleotides align to TRBD2. The sample taken for sequencing was blood. CDR3 amino acids: CAITSSGGTSYNEQFF. The CDR3 DNA follows: TGTGCCATCACCTCATCGGGGGGAACCTCCTACAATGAGCAGTTCTTC.